The TCR beta chain under discussion was sequenced for a study of shared clonotypes between healthy human individuals. Whole-study results and caveats: Sampling included only blood; tissue repertoires likely differ. At large depth, rarefaction still showed sorted-subset sequencing to be incomplete.

This clone was observed a single time. Antigen unknown. Other DNA variants within this sample encode the same CDR3. TCRdb's table, derived via immunoSEQ multiplex PCR, lists solely in-frame clones and lacks some. The top ten hold about 0.4% of the sample, which has 1.6 million or so clones, about 98.5% seen once. Germline-derived CDR1 and CDR2 are SQVTM and ANQGSEA. V was clipped by 4 bases and J by 5 bases, with 14 bases between them. This CDR3 is built from 13 residues. The chain is built from TRBV29-1 and TRBJ2-5; D is tentatively TRBD1 or TRBD2 (6 bases each). This clonotype was obtained from a man under 40 in good health. Sequencing used naive CD4+ T cells sorted from blood. Subset denoted: CD45RA+ positively selected. The CDR3 spells CSVVGGRGETQYF. In nucleotides, the CDR3 is TGCAGCGTTGTTGGGGGGCGTGGGGAGACCCAGTACTTC.